A single sample gave rise to the 21 T cell receptor beta chains below, sequenced in a study of HIV-infected patients and healthy controls. The repertoire came from unfractionated whole blood and reflected all unsorted peripheral T cells. Alpha and beta constant-region primers primed reverse transcription of about 500 ng RNA. Each of the alpha and beta chains got its own library through chain-specific third strand synthesis with indices. TCRdb fed the 5' RACE reads into MiXCR, producing one record per CDR3 protein. The repertoire holds some 19,000 distinct CDR3 sequences, with around 10% as singletons. The sequenced sample consisted of blood. The receptors originated from an adult in good health.

This clonotype was seen many times. This chain joins TRBV12-3 or TRBV12-4 and TRBJ2-4; tentative D call: TRBD1 (6 bases). Trimming stripped 1 base from V and 9 bases from J, with 13 bases between. The CDR3 spans 14 residues. The DNA for the CDR3 is TGTGCCAGCAGTTTAGTGGCAGGGGTCGGCATTCAGTACTTC. It translates to CASSLVAGVGIQYF.

In its sample, this clonotype was seen a few times. The rearrangement uses TRBV25-1 and TRBJ2-7, with 10 bases lining up with TRBD2. J gave up 0 bases and V 4 bases, and 3 bases lay outside the gene matches. The CDR3 length is 15 residues. Germline-derived CDR1 and CDR2 are MGHDK and SYGVNS. Here the CDR3 reads CASSGTSGSSYEQYF. DNA for the CDR3: TGTGCCAGCAGTGGGACTAGCGGATCCTCCTACGAGCAGTACTTC.

V gene TRBV7-9 combines with J gene TRBJ2-3; D is possibly TRBD2 (6 bases). Per germline, CDR1 SEHNR and CDR2 FQNEAQ (reference sequence). Trimming left V 5 bases short and J 5 bases short, with 14 bases between. CDR3 length: 14 residues. In DNA form, the CDR3 reads TGTGCCAGCAGCCACGGAGGGCCGGTAGATACGCAGTATTTT. Translation gives CASSHGGPVDTQYF.

This clonotype was detected many times. The chain joins TRBV5-1 to TRBJ2-5; 10 bases are a match to TRBD1. The CDR3 runs 15 residues. The germline V gene has CDR1 SGHRS and CDR2 YFSETQ. V trimming: 4 bases; J trimming: 2 bases; junction bases outside the gene matches: 5. CDR3 in DNA: TGCGCCAGCAGCCCCGGGGACAGGGGACAAGAGACCCAGTACTTC. It encodes CASSPGDRGQETQYF.

This clonotype was found a few times. This sequence joins TRBV6-6 and TRBJ2-3; D perhaps matches TRBD1 (5 bases). The V and J ends lost 6 bases and 2 bases respectively, with 9 bases between them. The CDR3 is made up of 13 amino acids. Germline V CDR1 and CDR2: MNHNY, SVGAGI (reference sequence). Written as DNA, the CDR3 is TGTGCCAGCAGCGACGGACACACAGATACGCAGTATTTT. Translation gives CASSDGHTDTQYF.

In its sample, this clonotype ranks as medium-sized. The chain recombines TRBV7-2 with TRBJ2-5, with TRBD2 matching over 9 bases. The CDR3 is 14 residues long. Unmatched junction bases numbered 7, after V lost 4 bases and J lost 7 bases. Per germline, CDR1 SGHTA and CDR2 FQGNSA. The CDR3 DNA follows: TGTGCCAGCAGCTCTATAGCGGGAGCAGGGACCCAGTACTTC. Residues: CASSSIAGAGTQYF.

This clonotype was detected ten times or more. V is TRBV5-6 and J is TRBJ2-3; 13 nucleotides line up with TRBD2. The CDR3 extends over 15 amino acids. Germline CDR1 SGHDT, CDR2 YYEEEE. V dropped 3 bases and J dropped 4; count of bases not matched to a gene: 2. The CDR3 region has the DNA TGTGCCAGCAGCTACGGACTAGCGGGAGCAGATACGCAGTATTTT. Its protein product is CASSYGLAGADTQYF. The variable domain in full, with the rest retrieved from reference TRBV5-6 and TRBJ2-3, is DAGVTQSPTHLIKTRGQQVTLRCSPKSGHDTVSWYQQALGQGPQFIFQYYEEEERQRGNFPDRFSGHQFPNYSSELNVNALLLGDSALYLCASSYGLAGADTQYFGPGTRLTVL.

This clonotype was seen at least ten times. The chain is built from TRBV5-4 and TRBJ2-3; D remains unclear. This CDR3 has 14 amino acids. The germline gives CDR1 SGHNT, CDR2 YYREEE (reference sequence). With 0 bases removed from V and 4 bases from J, the gap between germline ends came to 9 bases. CDR3 DNA: TGTGCCAGCAGCTTGGCCCTAGACCCAGATACGCAGTATTTT. This codes for CASSLALDPDTQYF.

This clonotype was seen many times. The chain links TRBV12-3 or TRBV12-4 to TRBJ1-2, with D uncertain. The CDR3 is made up of 16 amino acids. The germline V and J ends were trimmed by 6 bases and 2 bases, with 19 bases remaining between them. The DNA for the CDR3 is TGTGCCAGCAGCTCGCTGGTCCCGTCGCGGAACTATGGCTACACCTTC. This translates into CASSSLVPSRNYGYTF.

In its sample, this clonotype ranks as medium-sized. V usage is TRBV28 and J usage is TRBJ2-7; the match to TRBD2 covers 7 bases. CDR1 is MDHEN, CDR2 SYDVKM, per germline. The V segment lost 10 bases and the J segment 4 bases; nucleotides outside the gene matches: 10. This CDR3 region has 13 residues. The CDR3 reads CATRSGIKYEQYF. Written as DNA, the CDR3 is TGTGCCACCAGAAGCGGGATTAAGTACGAGCAGTACTTC. The full variable domain, in which reference TRBV28 and TRBJ2-7 provide the parts outside the CDR3, is DVKVTQSSRYLVKRTGEKVFLECVQDMDHENMFWYRQDPGLGLRLIYFSYDVKMKEKGDIPEGYSVSREKKERFSLILESASTNQTSMYLCATRSGIKYEQYFGPGTRLTVT.

This clonotype appeared many times. The chain employs TRBV5-6 and TRBJ2-7; TRBD2 might be the D (6 bases). Germline V CDR1 and CDR2: SGHDT, YYEEEE. CDR3 length equals 14 residues. The V end was cut by 4 bases, the J end by 0 bases, with 11 bases between. Written as DNA, the CDR3 is TGTGCCAGCAGCCGGGACTTCAGCTCCTACGAGCAGTACTTC. Protein product: CASSRDFSSYEQYF.

This clonotype appeared many times. V gene TRBV27 combines with J gene TRBJ1-5; D is possibly TRBD1 (5 bases). The V gene's germline CDR1 is MNHEY and CDR2 SMNVEV (reference sequence). The ends were cut back, 8 bases at V and 1 base at J, with 15 bases in the middle. The CDR3 covers 15 residues. The CDR3 DNA sequence: TGTGCCAGCGGAACGGGGGAAACGAGCAATCAGCCCCAGCATTTT. Its translation: CASGTGETSNQPQHF.

V is TRBV28 and J is TRBJ2-3, with a tentative D call TRBD2 (5 bases). The CDR3 is 15 residues long. Germline loops: CDR1 MDHEN, CDR2 SYDVKM. CDR3 in amino acids: CERSLGRGSTDTQYF. The CDR3 DNA is TGTGAAAGAAGTTTAGGGAGAGGTAGCACAGATACGCAGTATTTT.

This clonotype was counted many times. The chain links TRBV6-5 to TRBJ2-3, with TRBD2 identical over 10 bases. Germline V gives CDR1 MNHEY, CDR2 SVGAGI. The CDR3 has 16 amino acids. After removal of 0 bases from V and 7 bases from J, the junction contained 7 bases not matched to a gene. The CDR3 DNA follows: TGTGCCAGCAGTTACTCCCCAGCGGGAGGGCCAAATACGCAGTATTTT. Protein product: CASSYSPAGGPNTQYF.

The chain combines TRBV29-1 with TRBJ1-1; TRBD1 might be the D (6 bases). CDR1 is SQVTM, CDR2 ANQGSEA, per germline. V was shortened by 4 bases and J by 5 bases, with 23 bases between the two germline ends. This CDR3 spans 16 amino acids. This CDR3 is CSVGREGTGWNTEAFF. CDR3 nucleotides: TGCAGCGTTGGTCGCGAGGGAACAGGGTGGAATACTGAAGCTTTCTTT.

This clonotype was counted at least ten times. The V call is TRBV7-9, the J call TRBJ2-7, with unresolved D. The CDR3 is 15 residues long. CDR1 and CDR2 (germline): SEHNR, FQNEAQ (reference sequence). Trimming removed 4 bases from V and 3 bases from J, with 16 bases in between. CDR3 sequence: CASSSPGRMIYEQYF. Written as DNA, the CDR3 is TGTGCCAGCAGCTCCCCGGGCCGGATGATCTACGAGCAGTACTTC.

This clonotype has a count of ten or more. The chain carries TRBV6-6 and TRBJ2-1; 8 bases agree with TRBD2. CDR1 and CDR2 from the germline V gene are MNHNY and SVGAGI (reference sequence). The trim removed 4 bases at V and 4 bases at J, leaving 9 bases unmatched. This CDR3 has 16 amino acids. The DNA of the CDR3 is TGTGCCAGCAGTTGGCGGGTTAGCGGGAAGTACAATGAGCAGTTCTTC. This translates into CASSWRVSGKYNEQFF.

This clonotype was seen more than once but under ten times. This chain joins TRBV12-3 or TRBV12-4 and TRBJ2-3; 7 positions match TRBD1. After removal of 6 bases from V and 1 base from J, the junction contained 4 bases not matched to a gene. CDR3 length equals 14 residues. CDR3 protein: CASRRDSGTDTQYF. The CDR3, as DNA: TGTGCCAGCAGGAGGGACAGCGGCACAGATACGCAGTATTTT.

Within the sample, this clonotype is medium-sized (0.01 to 0.1%). V and J are TRBV10-3 and TRBJ2-5; D unclear. CDR1 ENHRY and CDR2 SYGVKD come from the germline V gene. Between the trimmed V and J ends, which lost 4 bases and 5 bases, there was a span of 11 bases. The CDR3 runs 13 residues. CDR3 DNA: TGTGCCATCAGTGCGGGCCCGGAGGAGACCCAGTACTTC. This gives the protein CAISAGPEETQYF.

On this clonotype: A much larger clone lies one base from this, so it may be a read error. The chain uses TRBV6-1 and TRBJ2-7; 8 nucleotides agree with TRBD2. The CDR3 runs 15 residues. CDR1 is MNHNS, CDR2 SASEGT, per germline. The CDR3 nucleotides are TGTGCCAGCGGTGAGCCGGGACTAGTTGCCTACGAGCAGTACTTC. It is translated as CASGEPGLVAYEQYF.

As regards this clonotype: A much larger clone is a single base away; this may be a read error. The V call is TRBV6-5, the J call TRBJ1-2; 9 bases agree with TRBD1. Losses at the gene ends were 6 bases for V and 9 bases for J; bases not matched to a gene: 8. CDR1 and CDR2 from the germline V gene are MNHEY and SVGAGI. This CDR3 is 13 amino acids long. The CDR3 protein is CASREGTGFSYTF. The CDR3 DNA sequence: TGTGCCAGCAGGGAGGGGACAGGGTTTAGCTACACCTTC.